What follows is one T cell receptor beta chain and its context. The data originate from a study of blood T cell repertoires in COVID-19. Study overall: From the United States, Italy and Spain came samples of acute and convalescent COVID-19. PBMCs, B-cell-depleted T cells, or T cells provided the cDNA or gDNA that made up the material.

Recruited during active infection, patients (from Seattle) were subsequently followed longitudinally. Original handling: The authors estimated nucleated cell counts from reference gene primer amplification. Using immunoSEQ multiplex PCR, the repertoire was profiled, and TCRdb retains in-frame clones only, with some absent. The DNA gave D and trimming, while V, J and clone size come from that table. The sample has fewer than 250,000 clones; more than 85% are singletons. The junction had 3 bases not matched to a gene; V was cut back by 1 base and J by 4 bases. The CDR3 totals 16 residues. CDR1 is MGHRA, CDR2 YSYEKL, per germline.

The source of this sequence is a man in his fifties or sixties with COVID-19, enrolled during active disease. The source material was peripheral blood. The V call is TRBV4-1, the J call TRBJ1-3; 11 positions match TRBD1. The CDR3 DNA is TGCGCCAGCAGCCAAGGGGACAGGGGGGTCGGAAACACCATATATTTT. It codes for CASSQGDRGVGNTIYF.